A selection of T cell receptor beta chains follows, all from one sample in a study of siplizumab effects on memory and regulatory T cells. TCRdb keeps only in-frame clones here, not all; method: immunoSEQ multiplex PCR. Of about 50,000 clones listed, roughly 84% are singletons. Sequencing used naive CD8+ T cells sorted from blood. Receptor source: a human donor in good health. Both conserved end residues are part of each CDR3. The D gene is left open where the match is weak. Expanded clones get a size class; other rows say once, few or many, or leave the size out.

-,TRBJ2-5,TRBV2,-,TGTGCCAGCAGTAACGGGCGGGATCAAGAGACCCAGTACTTC,CASSNGRDQETQYF
-,TRBJ2-2,TRBV27,-,TGTGCCAGCAGTTCCCAGGGGGGCACCGGGGAGCTGTTTTTT,CASSSQGGTGELFF
-,TRBJ2-7,TRBV4-1,-,TGCGCCAGCAGCCAAGATCGCCCCTCCTACGAGCAGTACTTC,CASSQDRPSYEQYF
-,TRBJ1-2,TRBV15,-,TGTGCCACCAGCAGGGAAACAATGGGGTTAGGCTACACCTTC,CATSRETMGLGYTF
-,TRBJ2-7,TRBV7-9,few,TGTGCCAGCAGCCCCCGGGGGGCGGAGAGCTACGAGCAGTACTTC,CASSPRGAESYEQYF
TRBD1,TRBJ2-4,TRBV4-1,-,TGCGCCAGCAGCCAAGACAGGGGGCAAAACATTCAGTACTTC,CASSQDRGQNIQYF
-,TRBJ1-5,TRBV19,-,TGTGCCAGTAGTATTGGAGCCGGGTTTAGCAATCAGCCCCAGCATTTT,CASSIGAGFSNQPQHF
TRBD1,TRBJ2-1,TRBV5-8,-,TGTGCCAGCAGCTTAGGACAGGGTGCCTACAATGAGCAGTTCTTC,CASSLGQGAYNEQFF
-,TRBJ1-5,TRBV2,few,TGTGCCAGCAGTGAAGGCCAGGGCAGCCAGCCCCAGCATTTT,CASSEGQGSQPQHF
-,TRBJ2-1,TRBV11-2,-,TGTGCCAGCAGGCAAAGTAGGGGGAGCCCCTACAATGAGCAGTTCTTC,CASRQSRGSPYNEQFF
-,TRBJ2-1,TRBV19,-,TGTGCCAGTAGTAATTCATACAATGAGCAGTTCTTC,CASSNSYNEQFF
TRBD1,TRBJ1-1,TRBV25-1,-,TGTGCCAGCAGTGTAACAGGGGGCACTGAAGCTTTCTTT,CASSVTGGTEAFF
-,TRBJ1-3,TRBV19,-,TGTGCCAGCACTCCGGGACCAAGCTCTGGAAACACCATATATTTT,CASTPGPSSGNTIYF
-,TRBJ1-2,TRBV19,-,TGTGCCAGTAGCGAGGGACTTTTTGACCCCTATGGCTACACCTTC,CASSEGLFDPYGYTF
-,TRBJ2-7,TRBV12-5,-,TGTGCTAGTGAACGGTCGGGGCTCTACGAGCAGTACTTC,CASERSGLYEQYF
TRBD1,TRBJ2-4,TRBV27,-,TGTGCCAGCTCCGAAAGTACAGGGGCATCCAACCAGTACTTC,CASSESTGASNQYF
-,TRBJ1-2,TRBV27,-,TGTGCCAGCAGTTTGACAGCCAATAACTATGGCTACACCTTC,CASSLTANNYGYTF
-,TRBJ2-3,TRBV4-1,-,TGCGCCAGCAGCCAGGAGGGTGATTTCACAGATACGCAGTATTTT,CASSQEGDFTDTQYF
TRBD1,TRBJ2-7,TRBV2,-,TGTGCCAGCAGGGGGACAGGGTTTTTAGGGATCTCCGAGCAGTACTTC,CASRGTGFLGISEQYF
-,TRBJ1-1,TRBV7-9,-,TGTGCCAGCAGCTTAGGGGCTGGTATGAACACTGAAGCTTTCTTT,CASSLGAGMNTEAFF
-,TRBJ2-5,TRBV27,-,TGTGCCAGCAGTTACCGGGACGGCGGTCAAGAGACCCAGTACTTC,CASSYRDGGQETQYF
-,TRBJ1-4,TRBV9,few,TGTGCCAGCAGCGTAGGAGGGGCAACTAATGAAAAACTGTTTTTT,CASSVGGATNEKLFF
-,TRBJ2-1,TRBV27,-,TGTGCCAGCAGTGGGGGGAATGAGCAGTTCTTC,CASSGGNEQFF
-,TRBJ1-2,TRBV9,once,TGTGCCAGCAGCGTGGGAGCCGGGACGGGCTATGGCTACACCTTC,CASSVGAGTGYGYTF
TRBD1,TRBJ1-5,TRBV27,-,TGTGCCAGCAGTATTGGGACAGGGGGACATCAGCCCCAGCATTTT,CASSIGTGGHQPQHF
TRBD1,TRBJ1-2,TRBV5-8,once,TGTGCCAGCAGCTTGGCAGGGGGCGGCTATGGCTACACCTTC,CASSLAGGGYGYTF
TRBD1,TRBJ1-2,TRBV13,-,TGTGCCAGCAGCTTAGGAACGGGACAGGGGATAGGATATGGCTACACCTTC,CASSLGTGQGIGYGYTF